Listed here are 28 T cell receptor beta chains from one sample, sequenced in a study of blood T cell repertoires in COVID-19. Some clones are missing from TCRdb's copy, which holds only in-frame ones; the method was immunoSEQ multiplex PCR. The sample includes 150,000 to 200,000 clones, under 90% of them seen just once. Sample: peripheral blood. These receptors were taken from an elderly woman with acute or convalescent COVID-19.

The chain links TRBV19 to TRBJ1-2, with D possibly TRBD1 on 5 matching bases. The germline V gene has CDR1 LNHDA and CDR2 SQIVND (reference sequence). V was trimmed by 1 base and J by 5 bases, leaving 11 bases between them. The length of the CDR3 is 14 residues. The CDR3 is CASSIAGRDYGYTF. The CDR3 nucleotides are TGTGCCAGTAGTATAGCAGGCAGGGATTATGGCTACACCTTC.

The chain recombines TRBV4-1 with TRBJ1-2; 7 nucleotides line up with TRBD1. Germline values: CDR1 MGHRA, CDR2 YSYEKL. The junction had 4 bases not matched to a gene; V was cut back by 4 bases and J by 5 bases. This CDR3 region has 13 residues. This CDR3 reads CASSRPQGYGYTF. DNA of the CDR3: TGCGCCAGCAGCCGCCCACAGGGGTATGGCTACACCTTC.

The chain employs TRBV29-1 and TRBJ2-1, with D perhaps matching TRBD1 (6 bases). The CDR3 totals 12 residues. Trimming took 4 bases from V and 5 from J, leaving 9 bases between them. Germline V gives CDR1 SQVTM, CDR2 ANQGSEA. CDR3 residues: CSVAEGDNEQFF. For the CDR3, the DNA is TGCAGCGTTGCTGAGGGGGACAATGAGCAGTTCTTC.

CDR3 loop: CASSLSALAGGGSYEQYF. CDR3 sequence (DNA): TGTGCCAGCAGCTTATCCGCACTAGCGGGGGGGGGCTCCTACGAGCAGTACTTC. The rearrangement links TRBV7-8 to TRBJ2-7; the match to TRBD2 covers 13 bases. V was clipped by 2 bases and J by 0 bases; unmatched bases: 7. The CDR3 is made up of 18 amino acids. The germline gives CDR1 SGHVS, CDR2 FQNEAQ.

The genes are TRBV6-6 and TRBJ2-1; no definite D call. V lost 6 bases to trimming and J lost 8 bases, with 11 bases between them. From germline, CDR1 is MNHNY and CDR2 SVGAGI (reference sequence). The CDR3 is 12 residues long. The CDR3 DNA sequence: TGTGCCAGCAGCTCTGACTTACATGAGCAGTTCTTC. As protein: CASSSDLHEQFF.

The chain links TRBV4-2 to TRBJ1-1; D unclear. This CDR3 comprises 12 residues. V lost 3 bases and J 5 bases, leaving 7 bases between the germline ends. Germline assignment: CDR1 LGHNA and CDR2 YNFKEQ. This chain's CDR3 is CASSHLETEAFF. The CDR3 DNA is TGTGCCAGCAGCCACCTAGAAACTGAAGCTTTCTTT.

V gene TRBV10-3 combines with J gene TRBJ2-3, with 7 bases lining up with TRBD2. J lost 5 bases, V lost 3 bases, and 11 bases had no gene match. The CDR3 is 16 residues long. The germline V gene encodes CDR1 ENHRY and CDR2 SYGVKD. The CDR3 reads CAISDLVGGHGDTQYF. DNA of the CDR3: TGTGCCATCAGTGATCTGGTGGGAGGGCATGGAGATACGCAGTATTTT.

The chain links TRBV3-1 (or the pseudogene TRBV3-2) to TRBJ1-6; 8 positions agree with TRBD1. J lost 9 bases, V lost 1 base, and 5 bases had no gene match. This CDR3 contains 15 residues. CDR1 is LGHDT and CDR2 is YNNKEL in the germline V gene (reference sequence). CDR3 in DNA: TGTGCCAGCAGCCAAGTCACAGGGGGAATTTCACCCCTCCACTTT. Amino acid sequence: CASSQVTGGISPLHF.

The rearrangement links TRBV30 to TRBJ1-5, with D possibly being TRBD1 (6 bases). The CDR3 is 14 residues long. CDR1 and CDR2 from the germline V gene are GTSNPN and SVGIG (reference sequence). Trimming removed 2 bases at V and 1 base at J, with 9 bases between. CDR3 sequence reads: CAWSFTGSNQPQHF. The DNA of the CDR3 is TGTGCCTGGAGTTTTACAGGGAGCAATCAGCCCCAGCATTTT.

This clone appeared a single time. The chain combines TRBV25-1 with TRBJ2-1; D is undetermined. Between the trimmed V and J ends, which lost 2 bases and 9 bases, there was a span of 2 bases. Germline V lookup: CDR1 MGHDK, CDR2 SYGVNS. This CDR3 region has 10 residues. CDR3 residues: CASSELEQFF. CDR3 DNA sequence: TGTGCCAGCAGTGAACTTGAGCAGTTCTTC.

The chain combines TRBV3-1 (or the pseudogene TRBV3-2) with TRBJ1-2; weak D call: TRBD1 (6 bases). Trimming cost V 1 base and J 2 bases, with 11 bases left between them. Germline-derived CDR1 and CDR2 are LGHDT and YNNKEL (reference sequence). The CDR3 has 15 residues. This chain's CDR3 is CASSQVPQGNYGYTF. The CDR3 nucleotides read TGTGCCAGCAGCCAAGTCCCCCAGGGGAACTATGGCTACACCTTC.

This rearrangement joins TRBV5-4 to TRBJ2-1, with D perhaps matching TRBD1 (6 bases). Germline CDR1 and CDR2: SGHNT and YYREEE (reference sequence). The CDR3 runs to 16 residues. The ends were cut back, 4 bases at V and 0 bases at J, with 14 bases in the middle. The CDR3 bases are TGTGCCAGCAGCAACAGGGAGAAGGACTCCTACAATGAGCAGTTCTTC. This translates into CASSNREKDSYNEQFF.

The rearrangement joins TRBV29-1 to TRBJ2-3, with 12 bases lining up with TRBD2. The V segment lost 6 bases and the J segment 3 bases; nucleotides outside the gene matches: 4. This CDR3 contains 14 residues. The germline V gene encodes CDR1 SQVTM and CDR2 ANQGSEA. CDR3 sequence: CSVRLAGVTDTQYF. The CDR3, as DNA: TGCAGCGTCCGACTAGCGGGGGTGACAGATACGCAGTATTTT.

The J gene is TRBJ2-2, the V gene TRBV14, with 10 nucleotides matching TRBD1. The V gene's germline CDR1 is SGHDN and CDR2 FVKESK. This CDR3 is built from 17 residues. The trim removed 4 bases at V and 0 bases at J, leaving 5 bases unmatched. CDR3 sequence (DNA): TGTGCCAGCAGCCGACTGACAGGGGGCGCGAACACCGGGGAGCTGTTTTTT. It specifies CASSRLTGGANTGELFF.

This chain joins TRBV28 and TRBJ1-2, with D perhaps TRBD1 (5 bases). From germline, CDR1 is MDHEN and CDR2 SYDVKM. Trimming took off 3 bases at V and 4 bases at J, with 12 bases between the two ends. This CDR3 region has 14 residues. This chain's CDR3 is CASSLGRALYGYTF. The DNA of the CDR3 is TGTGCCAGCAGTTTGGGCAGGGCCCTCTATGGCTACACCTTC.

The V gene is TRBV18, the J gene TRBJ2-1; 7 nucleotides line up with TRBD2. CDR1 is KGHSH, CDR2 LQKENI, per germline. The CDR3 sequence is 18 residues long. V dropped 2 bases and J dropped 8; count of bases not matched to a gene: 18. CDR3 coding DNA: TGTGCCAGCTCACCAACGAGGGTTAGCGGGCAGAGGGTCGATGAGCAGTTCTTC. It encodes CASSPTRVSGQRVDEQFF.

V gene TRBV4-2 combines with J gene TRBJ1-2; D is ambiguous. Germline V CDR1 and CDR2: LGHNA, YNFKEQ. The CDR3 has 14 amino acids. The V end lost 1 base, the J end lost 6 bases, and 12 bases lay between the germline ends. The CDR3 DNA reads TGTGCCAGCAGCCAAGCCACTTCAGGCCATGGCTACACCTTC. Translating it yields CASSQATSGHGYTF.

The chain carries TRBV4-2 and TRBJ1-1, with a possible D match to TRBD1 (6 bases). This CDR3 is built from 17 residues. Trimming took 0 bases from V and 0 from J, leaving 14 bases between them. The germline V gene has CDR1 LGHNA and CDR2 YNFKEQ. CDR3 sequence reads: CASSQEEAGEMNTEAFF. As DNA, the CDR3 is TGTGCCAGCAGCCAAGAGGAAGCAGGGGAAATGAACACTGAAGCTTTCTTT.

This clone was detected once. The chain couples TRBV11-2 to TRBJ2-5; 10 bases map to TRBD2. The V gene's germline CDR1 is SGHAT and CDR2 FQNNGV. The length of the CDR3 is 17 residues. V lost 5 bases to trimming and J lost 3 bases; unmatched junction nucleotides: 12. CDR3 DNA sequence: TGTGCCAGCAGCATCTCCGTCGCTAGCGGGGGCAAAGAGACCCAGTACTTC. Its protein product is CASSISVASGGKETQYF. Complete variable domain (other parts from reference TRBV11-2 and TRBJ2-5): EAGVAQSPRYKIIEKRQSVAFWCNPISGHATLYWYQQILGQGPKLLIQFQNNGVVDDSQLPKDRFSAERLKGVDSTLKIQPAKLEDSAVYLCASSISVASGGKETQYFGPGTRLLVL.

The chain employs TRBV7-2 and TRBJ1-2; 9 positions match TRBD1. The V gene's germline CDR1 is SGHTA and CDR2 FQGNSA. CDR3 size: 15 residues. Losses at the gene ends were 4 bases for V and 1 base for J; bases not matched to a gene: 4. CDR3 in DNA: TGTGCCAGCAGCTGGGGGACAGGGAATAACTATGGCTACACCTTC. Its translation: CASSWGTGNNYGYTF.

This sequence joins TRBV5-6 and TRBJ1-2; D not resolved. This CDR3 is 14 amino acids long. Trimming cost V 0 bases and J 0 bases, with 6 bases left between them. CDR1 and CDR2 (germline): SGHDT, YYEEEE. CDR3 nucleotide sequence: TGTGCCAGCAGCTTGGGGGCAGCTAACTATGGCTACACCTTC. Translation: CASSLGAANYGYTF.

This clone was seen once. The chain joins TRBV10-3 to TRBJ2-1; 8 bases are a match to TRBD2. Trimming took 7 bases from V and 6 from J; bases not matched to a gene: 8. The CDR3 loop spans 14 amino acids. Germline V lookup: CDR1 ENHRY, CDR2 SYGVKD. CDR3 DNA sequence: TGTGCCATCAATACGGGAGGGGAGCCCAATGAGCAGTTCTTC. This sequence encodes CAINTGGEPNEQFF.

The CDR3 is CASSVPTGLNSPLHF. The CDR3 bases are TGTGCCAGCAGTGTCCCTACAGGGCTTAATTCACCCCTCCACTTT. The chain joins TRBV27 to TRBJ1-6, with a weak D call TRBD1 (6 bases). CDR1 and CDR2 (germline): MNHEY, SMNVEV (reference sequence). V was clipped by 5 bases and J by 6 bases, with 14 bases between them. There are 15 residues in the CDR3.

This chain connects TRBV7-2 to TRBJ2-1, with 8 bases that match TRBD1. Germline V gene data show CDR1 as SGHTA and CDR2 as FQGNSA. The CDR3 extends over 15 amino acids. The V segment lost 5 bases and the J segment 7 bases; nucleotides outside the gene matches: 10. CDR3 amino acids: CASSRTTGQVNEQFF. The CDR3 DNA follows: TGTGCCAGCAGCCGGACTACGGGACAGGTAAATGAGCAGTTCTTC.

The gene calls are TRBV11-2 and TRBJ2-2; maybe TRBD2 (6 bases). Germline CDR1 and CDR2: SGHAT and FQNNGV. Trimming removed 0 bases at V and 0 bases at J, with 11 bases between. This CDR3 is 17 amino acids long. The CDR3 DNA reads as TGTGCCAGCAGCTTAGATCCTAGCGCGACGAACACCGGGGAGCTGTTTTTT. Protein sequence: CASSLDPSATNTGELFF. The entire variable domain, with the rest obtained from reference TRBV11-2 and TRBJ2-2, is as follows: EAGVAQSPRYKIIEKRQSVAFWCNPISGHATLYWYQQILGQGPKLLIQFQNNGVVDDSQLPKDRFSAERLKGVDSTLKIQPAKLEDSAVYLCASSLDPSATNTGELFFGEGSRLTVL.

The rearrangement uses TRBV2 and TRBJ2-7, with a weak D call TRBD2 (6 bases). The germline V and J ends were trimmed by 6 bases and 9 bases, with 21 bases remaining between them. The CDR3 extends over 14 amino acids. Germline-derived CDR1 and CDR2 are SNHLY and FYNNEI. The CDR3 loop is CASRPPGAYRAQYF. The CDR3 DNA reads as TGTGCCAGCAGGCCGCCGGGAGCCTATAGGGCGCAGTACTTC.

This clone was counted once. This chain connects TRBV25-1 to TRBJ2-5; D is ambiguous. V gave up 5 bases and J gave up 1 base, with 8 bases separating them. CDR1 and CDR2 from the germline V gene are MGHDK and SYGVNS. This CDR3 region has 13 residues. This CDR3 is CASSPGSQETQYF. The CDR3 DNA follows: TGTGCCAGCAGTCCCGGGTCCCAAGAGACCCAGTACTTC.

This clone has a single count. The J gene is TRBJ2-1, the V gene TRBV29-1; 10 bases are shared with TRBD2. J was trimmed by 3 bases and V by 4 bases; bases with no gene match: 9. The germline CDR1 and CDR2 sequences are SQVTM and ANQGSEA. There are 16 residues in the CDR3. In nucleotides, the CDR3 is TGCAGCGTTGTTTTCCGTCCTAGCGGGAGCTACAATGAGCAGTTCTTC. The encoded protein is CSVVFRPSGSYNEQFF.